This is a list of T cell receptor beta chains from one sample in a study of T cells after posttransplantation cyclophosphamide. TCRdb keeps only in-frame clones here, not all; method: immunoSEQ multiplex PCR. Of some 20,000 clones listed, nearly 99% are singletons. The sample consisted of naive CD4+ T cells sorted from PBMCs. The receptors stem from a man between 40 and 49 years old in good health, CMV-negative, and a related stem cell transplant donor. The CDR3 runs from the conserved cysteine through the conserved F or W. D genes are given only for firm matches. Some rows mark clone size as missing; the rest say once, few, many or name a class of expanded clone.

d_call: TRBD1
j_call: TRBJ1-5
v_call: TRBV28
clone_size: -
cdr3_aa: CASSLRTGGLFQHF
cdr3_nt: TGTGCCAGCAGTTTAAGGACAGGGGGCCTCTTTCAGCATTTT

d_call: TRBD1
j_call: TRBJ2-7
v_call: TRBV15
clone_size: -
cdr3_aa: CATGRIGQVPYEQYF
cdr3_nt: TGTGCCACCGGGAGAATAGGACAGGTCCCCTACGAGCAGTACTTC

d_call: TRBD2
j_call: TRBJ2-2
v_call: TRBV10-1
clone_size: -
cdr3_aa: CASSGVGGGTGELFF
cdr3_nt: TGCGCCAGCAGCGGAGTTGGGGGGGGCACCGGGGAGCTGTTTTTT

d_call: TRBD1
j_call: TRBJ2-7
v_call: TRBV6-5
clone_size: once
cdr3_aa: CASSTGTGMSEQYF
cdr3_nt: TGTGCCAGCAGTACCGGGACAGGCATGAGCGAGCAGTACTTC

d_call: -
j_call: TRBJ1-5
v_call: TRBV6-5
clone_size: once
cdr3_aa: CASSRTVYNQPQHF
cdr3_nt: TGTGCCAGCAGCCGGACAGTATACAATCAGCCCCAGCATTTT

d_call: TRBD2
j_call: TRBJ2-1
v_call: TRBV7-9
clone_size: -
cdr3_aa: CASSPPGTSTNEQFF
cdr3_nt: TGTGCCAGCAGCCCACCCGGGACTAGCACCAATGAGCAGTTCTTC

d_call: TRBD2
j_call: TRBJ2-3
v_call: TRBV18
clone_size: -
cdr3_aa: CASSPGLAHTDTQYF
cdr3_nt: TGTGCCAGCTCACCGGGACTAGCCCACACAGATACGCAGTATTTT

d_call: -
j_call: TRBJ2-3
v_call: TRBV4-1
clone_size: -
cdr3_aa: CASSQDGGRHGADTQYF
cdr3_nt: TGCGCCAGCAGCCAAGACGGGGGACGCCATGGGGCAGATACGCAGTATTTT

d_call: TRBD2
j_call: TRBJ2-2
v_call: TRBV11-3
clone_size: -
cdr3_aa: CASSLRTSGDNTGELFF
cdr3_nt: TGTGCCAGCAGCTTACGGACTAGCGGAGACAACACCGGGGAGCTGTTTTTT

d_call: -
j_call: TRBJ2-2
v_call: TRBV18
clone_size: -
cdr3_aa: CASSLPGSSTGELFF
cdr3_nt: TGTGCCAGCTCACTCCCGGGTAGTTCCACCGGGGAGCTGTTTTTT

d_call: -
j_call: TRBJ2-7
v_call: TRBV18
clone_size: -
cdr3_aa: CASSAAGTASYEQYF
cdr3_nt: TGTGCCAGCTCGGCGGCCGGGACTGCGTCCTACGAGCAGTACTTC

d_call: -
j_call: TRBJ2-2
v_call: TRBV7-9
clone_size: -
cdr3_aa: CASSFLGLPNTGELFF
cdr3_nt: TGTGCCAGCAGCTTTTTGGGACTGCCGAACACCGGGGAGCTGTTTTTT

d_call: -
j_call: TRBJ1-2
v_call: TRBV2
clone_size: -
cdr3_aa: CASSEVTGHGYTF
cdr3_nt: TGTGCCAGCAGTGAAGTGACAGGCCATGGCTACACCTTC

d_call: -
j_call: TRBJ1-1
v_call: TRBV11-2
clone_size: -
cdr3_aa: CASSFNGVLDAAEAFF
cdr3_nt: TGTGCCAGCAGCTTTAACGGGGTTTTGGACGCGGCTGAAGCTTTCTTT

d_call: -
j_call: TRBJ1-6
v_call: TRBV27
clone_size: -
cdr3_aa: CASSYRGDSYNSPLHF
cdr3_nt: TGTGCCAGCAGTTATCGGGGGGACTCCTATAATTCACCCCTCCACTTT

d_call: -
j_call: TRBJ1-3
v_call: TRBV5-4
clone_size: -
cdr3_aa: CASSSGHGSGNTIYF
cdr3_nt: TGTGCCAGCAGTTCCGGACACGGCTCTGGAAACACCATATATTTT

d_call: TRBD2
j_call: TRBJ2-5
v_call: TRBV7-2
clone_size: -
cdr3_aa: CASSPRLAGGQETQYF
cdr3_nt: TGTGCCAGCAGCCCCCGTCTAGCGGGAGGGCAAGAGACCCAGTACTTC

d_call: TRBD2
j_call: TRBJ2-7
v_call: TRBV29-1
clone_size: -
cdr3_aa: CSVDRKASGNYEQYF
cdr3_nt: TGCAGCGTTGACAGGAAGGCTAGCGGGAACTACGAGCAGTACTTC

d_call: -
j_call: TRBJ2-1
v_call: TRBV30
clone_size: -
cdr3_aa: CAWSPGPGVRKFF
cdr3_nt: TGTGCCTGGAGTCCGGGCCCCGGGGTTAGGAAGTTCTTC

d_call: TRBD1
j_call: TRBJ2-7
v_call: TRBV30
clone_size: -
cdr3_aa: CAWERDPGTGGYEQYF
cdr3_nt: TGTGCCTGGGAGAGGGACCCCGGGACAGGGGGGTACGAGCAGTACTTC

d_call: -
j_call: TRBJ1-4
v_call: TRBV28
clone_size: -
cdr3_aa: CASSTDGGATNEKLFF
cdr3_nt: TGTGCCAGCAGTACCGACGGCGGTGCAACTAATGAAAAACTGTTTTTT

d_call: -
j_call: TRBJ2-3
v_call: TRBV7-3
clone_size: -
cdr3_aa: CASSVSDTQYF
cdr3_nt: TGTGCCAGCAGCGTCTCGGATACGCAGTATTTT

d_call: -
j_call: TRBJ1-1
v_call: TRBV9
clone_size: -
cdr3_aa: CASSFTVNTEAFF
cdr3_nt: TGTGCCAGCAGCTTTACAGTGAACACTGAAGCTTTCTTT

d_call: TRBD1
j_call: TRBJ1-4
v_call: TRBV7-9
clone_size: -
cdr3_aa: CASSFTGDPGGEKLFF
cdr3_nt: TGTGCCAGCAGCTTTACAGGGGACCCAGGAGGAGAAAAACTGTTTTTT

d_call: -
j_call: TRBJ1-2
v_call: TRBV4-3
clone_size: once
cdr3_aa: CASSQGLGVNYGYTF
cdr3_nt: TGCGCCAGCAGCCAAGGATTAGGGGTCAACTATGGCTACACCTTC

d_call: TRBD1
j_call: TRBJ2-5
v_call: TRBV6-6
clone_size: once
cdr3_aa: CASSSTLTGEETQYF
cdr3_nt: TGTGCCAGCAGTTCCACCTTAACAGGGGAAGAGACCCAGTACTTC

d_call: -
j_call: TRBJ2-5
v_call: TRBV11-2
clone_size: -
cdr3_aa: CASSFSGEETQYF
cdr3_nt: TGTGCCAGCAGCTTTAGCGGTGAAGAGACCCAGTACTTC

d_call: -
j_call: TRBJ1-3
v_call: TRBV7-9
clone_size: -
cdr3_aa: CASSLEAPTGNTIYF
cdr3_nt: TGTGCCAGCAGCTTAGAGGCCCCCACGGGTAACACCATATATTTT

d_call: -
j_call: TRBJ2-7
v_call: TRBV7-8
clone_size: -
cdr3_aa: CASSSGLLGYEQYF
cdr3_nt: TGTGCCAGCAGCTCCGGACTACTTGGATACGAGCAGTACTTC

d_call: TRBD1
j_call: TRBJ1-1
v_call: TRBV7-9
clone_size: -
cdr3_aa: CASSLGEGAGDEAFF
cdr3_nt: TGTGCCAGCAGCTTAGGAGAGGGGGCGGGTGATGAAGCTTTCTTT

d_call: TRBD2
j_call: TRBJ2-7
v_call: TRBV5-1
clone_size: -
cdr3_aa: CASTSGRGSDEQYF
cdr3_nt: TGCGCCAGCACTAGCGGGAGGGGTAGCGACGAGCAGTACTTC

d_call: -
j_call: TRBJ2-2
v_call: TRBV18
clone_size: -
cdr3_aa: CASFPGANTGELFF
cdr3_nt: TGTGCCAGCTTCCCAGGGGCGAACACCGGGGAGCTGTTTTTT

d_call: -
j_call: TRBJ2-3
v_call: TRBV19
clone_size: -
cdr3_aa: CASKTDSSTDTQYF
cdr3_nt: TGTGCCAGTAAGACGGACAGCTCCACAGATACGCAGTATTTT

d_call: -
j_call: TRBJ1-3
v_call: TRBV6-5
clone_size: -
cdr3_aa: CASSYDFSGNTIYF
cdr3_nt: TGTGCCAGCAGTTACGACTTCTCTGGAAACACCATATATTTT

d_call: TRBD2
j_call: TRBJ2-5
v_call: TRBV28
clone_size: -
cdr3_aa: CASTRTGTSGSKQYF
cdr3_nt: TGTGCCAGCACCCGCACCGGGACTAGCGGGAGTAAGCAGTACTTC

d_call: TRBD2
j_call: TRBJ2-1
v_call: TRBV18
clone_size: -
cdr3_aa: CASSPRTSGVPFYNEQFF
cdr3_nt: TGTGCCAGCTCACCCCGGACTAGCGGGGTCCCCTTTTACAATGAGCAGTTCTTC

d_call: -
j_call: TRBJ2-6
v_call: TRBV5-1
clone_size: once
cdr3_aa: CASSLWSSGANVLTF
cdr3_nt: TGCGCCAGCAGCTTGTGGAGCTCTGGGGCCAACGTCCTGACTTTC

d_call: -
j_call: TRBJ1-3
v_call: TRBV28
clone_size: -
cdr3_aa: CASSLPGTPGNTIYF
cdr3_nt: TGTGCCAGCAGCCTGCCCGGGACTCCTGGAAACACCATATATTTT

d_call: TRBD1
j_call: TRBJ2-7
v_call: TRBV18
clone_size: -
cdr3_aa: CASSPSTGSHEQYF
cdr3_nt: TGTGCCAGCTCCCCCTCGACAGGGTCCCACGAGCAGTACTTC

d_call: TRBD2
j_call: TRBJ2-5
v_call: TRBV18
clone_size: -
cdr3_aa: CASSPGLAQETQYF
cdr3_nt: TGTGCCAGCTCCCCCGGACTAGCCCAAGAGACCCAGTACTTC

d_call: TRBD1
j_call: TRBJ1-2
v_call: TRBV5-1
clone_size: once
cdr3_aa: CASTGGDYGYTF
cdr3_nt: TGCGCCAGCACAGGGGGCGACTATGGCTACACCTTC

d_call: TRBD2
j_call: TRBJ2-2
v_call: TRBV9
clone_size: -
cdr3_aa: CASSPLPSVLAGSGELFF
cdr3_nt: TGTGCCAGCAGCCCCCTCCCTAGTGTACTAGCGGGATCCGGGGAGCTGTTTTTT

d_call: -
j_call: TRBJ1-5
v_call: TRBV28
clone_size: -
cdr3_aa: CASSPSGHREYQPQHF
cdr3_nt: TGTGCCAGCAGCCCAAGTGGTCACAGGGAATATCAGCCCCAGCATTTT

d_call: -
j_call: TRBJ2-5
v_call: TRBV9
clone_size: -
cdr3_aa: CASSVARGIQETQYF
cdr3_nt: TGTGCCAGCAGCGTAGCTCGCGGGATTCAAGAGACCCAGTACTTC

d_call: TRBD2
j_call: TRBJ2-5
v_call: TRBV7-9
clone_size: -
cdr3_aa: CASTFLVGDLAGAQETQYF
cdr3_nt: TGTGCCAGCACGTTCCTCGTTGGGGATTTAGCGGGAGCCCAAGAGACCCAGTACTTC

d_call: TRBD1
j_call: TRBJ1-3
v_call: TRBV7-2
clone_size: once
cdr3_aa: CASSLTGDSGNTIYF
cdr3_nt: TGTGCCAGCAGCTTAACAGGGGACTCTGGAAACACCATATATTTT

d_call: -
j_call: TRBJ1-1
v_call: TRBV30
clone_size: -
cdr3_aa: CAWSAPPTGNTEAFF
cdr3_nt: TGTGCCTGGAGTGCCCCCCCGACAGGGAACACTGAAGCTTTCTTT

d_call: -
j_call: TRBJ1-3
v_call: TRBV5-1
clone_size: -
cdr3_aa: CASSSIGQGGNTIYF
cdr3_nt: TGCGCCAGCAGCTCCATTGGGCAGGGAGGAAACACCATATATTTT

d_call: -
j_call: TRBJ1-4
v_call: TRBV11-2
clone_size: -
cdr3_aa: CASSGNMATNEKLFF
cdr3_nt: TGTGCCAGCAGCGGCAACATGGCAACTAATGAAAAACTGTTTTTT

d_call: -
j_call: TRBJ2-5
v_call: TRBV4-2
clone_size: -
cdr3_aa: CASSQVGPELAEGDGTQYF
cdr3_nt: TGTGCCAGCAGCCAAGTAGGCCCGGAGCTAGCGGAGGGGGACGGGACCCAGTACTTC

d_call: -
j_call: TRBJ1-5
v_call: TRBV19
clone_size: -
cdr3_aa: CASSQRRGQPQHF
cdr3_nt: TGTGCCAGTAGCCAGAGGAGGGGACAGCCCCAGCATTTT

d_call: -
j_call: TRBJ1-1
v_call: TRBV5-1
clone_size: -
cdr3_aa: CASSLGDSATEAFF
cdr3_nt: TGCGCCAGCAGCTTGGGAGACAGTGCCACTGAAGCTTTCTTT

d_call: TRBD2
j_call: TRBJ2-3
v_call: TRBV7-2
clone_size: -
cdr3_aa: CASSSRLAADTQYF
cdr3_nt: TGTGCCAGCAGCTCCAGACTAGCAGCAGATACGCAGTATTTT

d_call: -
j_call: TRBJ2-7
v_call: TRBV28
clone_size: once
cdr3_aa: CASSRETREQYF
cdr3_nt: TGTGCCAGCAGCCGGGAAACTCGGGAGCAGTACTTC

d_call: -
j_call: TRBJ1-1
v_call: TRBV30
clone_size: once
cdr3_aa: CAWSSVLGGDTEAFF
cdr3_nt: TGTGCCTGGAGCTCCGTCTTGGGGGGAGACACTGAAGCTTTCTTT